Listed here are 25 T cell receptor beta chains from one sample, sequenced in a study of blood T cell repertoires in COVID-19. TCRdb keeps only in-frame clones here, not all; method: immunoSEQ multiplex PCR. The sample lists about 55,000 clones, about nine tenths occurring once. The source material was peripheral blood. The source is a middle-aged man with acute or convalescent COVID-19.

The genes are TRBV23-1 and TRBJ1-2; D possibly corresponds to TRBD1 (5 bases). TRBV23-1 belongs to the ORF category, with a function that is uncertain. The CDR3 loop spans 14 amino acids. V shed 0 bases and J shed 2 bases, with 7 bases lying between them. CDR3 DNA sequence: TGCGCCAGCAGTCAATCGGGGCAGAACTATGGCTACACCTTC. Translated: CASSQSGQNYGYTF.

The chain employs TRBV28 and TRBJ1-5; D unresolved. From germline, CDR1 is MDHEN and CDR2 SYDVKM. V gave up 7 bases and J gave up 6 bases, with 10 bases separating them. The CDR3 extends over 12 amino acids. CDR3 region: CASNRRGQPQHF. In DNA form, the CDR3 reads TGTGCCAGCAACCGACGAGGTCAGCCCCAGCATTTT.

The CDR3 region has the DNA TGTGCCACCAGCAGATATGCTGAAGCTTTCTTT. This gives the protein CATSRYAEAFF. The V and J genes are TRBV15 and TRBJ1-1, with D unclear. This CDR3 has 11 residues. CDR1 and CDR2 (germline): LNHNV, YYDKDF (reference sequence). V dropped 2 bases and J dropped 6 bases, with 4 bases sitting between them.

The gene calls are TRBV3-1 (or the pseudogene TRBV3-2) and TRBJ2-5; D ambiguous. In germline, CDR1 is LGHDT, CDR2 YNNKEL (reference sequence). The CDR3 totals 15 residues. Trimming took off 1 base at V and 0 bases at J, with 9 bases between the two ends. Here the CDR3 DNA reads TGTGCCAGCAGCCAAGGTAAAGCGTACCAAGAGACCCAGTACTTC. Protein: CASSQGKAYQETQYF.

V and J are TRBV5-1 and TRBJ1-3, with D maybe TRBD1 (5 bases). Germline V gene lookup returns CDR1 SGHRS and CDR2 YFSETQ. CDR3 length: 16 amino acids. Trimming took off 1 base at V and 2 bases at J, with 13 bases between the two ends. This chain's CDR3 is CASSLLGDRAGNTIYF. The DNA of the CDR3 is TGCGCCAGCAGCTTGTTAGGGGATCGGGCTGGAAACACCATATATTTT.

The chain recombines TRBV3-1 (or the pseudogene TRBV3-2) with TRBJ2-2, with D possibly being TRBD2 (6 bases). The germline CDR1 and CDR2 sequences are LGHDT and YNNKEL (reference sequence). The V end lost 0 bases, the J end lost 2 bases, and 10 bases lay between the germline ends. The CDR3 consists of 16 residues. CDR3 nucleotides: TGTGCCAGCAGCCAAGAAGTGGGAGGCAACACCGGGGAGCTGTTTTTT. Its protein product is CASSQEVGGNTGELFF.

CDR3 loop: CASSLDRLPVGEKLFF. The CDR3 DNA is TGTGCCAGCAGCTTAGATAGACTACCTGTGGGGGAAAAACTGTTTTTT. V usage is TRBV11-2 and J usage is TRBJ1-4; D gene unclear. V lost 0 bases to trimming and J lost 8 bases, with 16 bases between them. The CDR3 totals 16 residues. Germline CDR1 SGHAT, CDR2 FQNNGV.

The DNA of the CDR3 is TGTGCCAGCAGCTTAGGACTAGCGGGAGGTTGGGTTGAGCAGTTCTTC. Its translation is CASSLGLAGGWVEQFF. V usage is TRBV7-9 and J usage is TRBJ2-1; 13 nucleotides agree with TRBD2. This CDR3 spans 16 amino acids. Per the germline V gene, CDR1 is SEHNR and CDR2 is FQNEAQ (reference sequence). The J segment lost 9 bases and the V segment lost 1 base, leaving 6 bases of the junction unmatched.

This chain connects TRBV30 to TRBJ1-3, with D tentatively TRBD1 (6 bases). The CDR3 has 15 amino acids. V was clipped by 1 base and J by 2 bases, with 12 bases between them. Germline CDR1 is GTSNPN and CDR2 is SVGIG (reference sequence). The CDR3 nucleotides are TGTGCCTGGAGTGCCCCAGGGGATCCTGGAAACACCATATATTTT. This translates into CAWSAPGDPGNTIYF.

The CDR3 sequence: CASSSQGYGNTIYF. DNA of the CDR3: TGTGCCAGCTCATCTCAGGGTTATGGAAACACCATATATTTT. The chain joins TRBV18 to TRBJ1-3; D might be TRBD1 (5 bases). The CDR3 is 14 amino acids. Germline CDR1 and CDR2: KGHSH and LQKENI. Trimming pared 5 bases from V and 3 bases from J, leaving 11 bases between.

The V call is TRBV5-1, the J call TRBJ1-1; a possible D gene is TRBD1 (5 bases). Germline CDR1 reads SGHRS; CDR2 reads YFSETQ. The germline V and J ends were trimmed by 7 bases and 0 bases, with 10 bases remaining between them. This CDR3 has 13 amino acids. CDR3 sequence reads: CASRGTVNTEAFF. The DNA of the CDR3 is TGCGCCAGCCGCGGGACGGTGAACACTGAAGCTTTCTTT.

V and J are TRBV28 and TRBJ1-5; tentatively, D is TRBD1 (5 bases). The germline V gene encodes CDR1 MDHEN and CDR2 SYDVKM. The CDR3 consists of 12 residues. The DNA for the CDR3 is TGTGCTGGGGGGGATAGCAATCAGCCCCAGCATTTT. Its translation is CAGGDSNQPQHF.

The chain links TRBV13 to TRBJ2-3; weak D call: TRBD2 (5 bases). V was trimmed by 5 bases and J by 2 bases, leaving 8 bases between them. This CDR3 comprises 13 residues. The germline gives CDR1 PRHDT, CDR2 FYEKMQ (reference sequence). The CDR3 DNA is TGTGCCAGCAGCACCCGGGACACAGATACGCAGTATTTT. It encodes CASSTRDTDTQYF.

This chain links TRBV2 with TRBJ1-2; D unclear. V lost 7 bases and J lost 4, with 13 bases in between. Germline CDR1 is SNHLY and CDR2 is FYNNEI. The CDR3 extends over 13 amino acids. The CDR3 coding sequence is TGTGCCAGCATCGGAGGATTGGGCTATGGCTACACCTTC. This translates into CASIGGLGYGYTF.

This chain links TRBV5-1 with TRBJ2-1; tentative D call: TRBD2 (6 bases). Trimming cost V 2 bases and J 4 bases, with 13 bases left between them. This CDR3 spans 15 amino acids. Germline CDR1 and CDR2: SGHRS and YFSETQ. In nucleotides, the CDR3 is TGCGCCAGCAGCTTTCAGATAGCGGCATACAATGAGCAGTTCTTC. Translated, it gives CASSFQIAAYNEQFF.

This chain connects TRBV7-9 to TRBJ2-1, with a possible D match to TRBD2 (6 bases). V was trimmed by 2 bases and J by 8 bases, leaving 16 bases between them. CDR1 and CDR2 from the germline V gene are SEHNR and FQNEAQ (reference sequence). This CDR3 spans 15 amino acids. CDR3 residues: CASSLTGKSGDEQFF. CDR3 bases: TGTGCCAGCAGCTTAACTGGCAAATCGGGAGATGAGCAGTTCTTC.

In its sample, this clone was seen once. The chain carries TRBV19 and TRBJ1-2; 10 nucleotides match TRBD1. Germline V gene sequence: CDR1 LNHDA, CDR2 SQIVND (reference sequence). The CDR3 has 16 amino acids. The V gene end was trimmed by 5 bases and the J gene end by 4 bases; junction bases not matched to a gene: 10. CDR3: CASSPGTGVEVYGYTF. DNA of the CDR3: TGTGCCAGTAGTCCGGGGACAGGGGTCGAAGTCTATGGCTACACCTTC.

The chain is built from TRBV3-1 (or the pseudogene TRBV3-2) and TRBJ1-1; D may be TRBD1 (5 bases). From germline, CDR1 is LGHDT and CDR2 YNNKEL (reference sequence). V was shortened by 4 bases and J by 5 bases, with 11 bases between the two germline ends. The CDR3 is 13 amino acids. The CDR3 loop reads CASSLQTATEAFF. The CDR3 DNA is TGTGCCAGCAGCCTACAGACAGCGACTGAAGCTTTCTTT.

The chain links TRBV6-5 to TRBJ2-5; D is perhaps TRBD1 (6 bases). CDR3 size: 14 residues. CDR1 MNHEY and CDR2 SVGAGI come from the germline V gene. Trimming pared 2 bases from V and 5 bases from J, leaving 12 bases between. The CDR3 DNA is TGTGCCAGCAGTTACCCGGTCAGGGGCGAGACCCAGTACTTC. Amino acid sequence: CASSYPVRGETQYF.

This clone was seen a few times. The chain employs TRBV19 and TRBJ1-4; 9 nucleotides align to TRBD1. V shed 7 bases, J shed 8 bases, and the junction held 14 bases outside the gene matches. This CDR3 comprises 16 residues. Germline loops: CDR1 LNHDA, CDR2 SQIVND (reference sequence). CDR3 sequence (DNA): TGTGCCAGTAAAACCGGGACAGGGAGTCCGAGCGAAAAACTGTTTTTT. As protein: CASKTGTGSPSEKLFF.

This rearrangement joins TRBV7-3 to TRBJ2-1; a possible D gene is TRBD2 (5 bases). Germline assignment: CDR1 SGHTA and CDR2 FQGTGA. The CDR3 spans 14 residues. With 1 base removed from V and 6 bases from J, the gap between germline ends came to 10 bases. CDR3 nucleotide sequence: TGTGCCAGCAGCTTAATGGCGGGCAGCAATGAGCAGTTCTTC. Its protein is CASSLMAGSNEQFF.

The chain employs TRBV4-2 and TRBJ2-1; possible D gene TRBD2, 5 bases. Germline V gene sequence: CDR1 LGHNA, CDR2 YNFKEQ. This CDR3 is built from 14 residues. The germline V and J ends were trimmed by 7 bases and 3 bases, with 13 bases remaining between them. CDR3 coding DNA: TGTGCCAGCACGGGGAGTGGAAACTACAATGAGCAGTTCTTC. Its translation is CASTGSGNYNEQFF.

Here the CDR3 reads CASSPRTSTDNEQFF. CDR3 DNA: TGTGCCAGCAGCCCCAGGACTAGCACCGACAATGAGCAGTTCTTC. The chain links TRBV7-2 to TRBJ2-1; 8 bases match TRBD2. The CDR3 extends over 15 amino acids. Per germline, CDR1 SGHTA and CDR2 FQGNSA. J lost 5 bases, V lost 5 bases, and 8 bases had no gene match.

The chain joins TRBV6-6 to TRBJ2-3; TRBD2 is a possible D gene (6 bases). The V end was cut by 6 bases, the J end by 1 base, with 26 bases between. The CDR3 sequence is 19 residues long. Per germline, CDR1 MNHNY and CDR2 SVGAGI (reference sequence). In nucleotides, the CDR3 is TGTGCCAGCAGCTCCCCCACTCCGGGACTCACACCCCGCACAGATACGCAGTATTTT. Translation gives CASSSPTPGLTPRTDTQYF.

The gene calls are TRBV5-1 and TRBJ1-1; D ambiguous. The CDR3 consists of 12 residues. CDR1 is SGHRS, CDR2 YFSETQ, per germline. The germline V and J ends were trimmed by 5 bases and 3 bases, with 8 bases remaining between them. This chain's CDR3 is CASRLEYTEAFF. CDR3 nucleotides: TGCGCCAGCAGGCTCGAGTACACTGAAGCTTTCTTT.